This TCR beta chain appears in the sequencing data of a study of OX40 agonist ivuxolimab in advanced cancers. Overall study context: The study gave patients intravenous ivuxolimab at 0.01 to 10 mg/kg every 2 weeks. Dose-escalation patients' cancers were hepatocellular carcinoma, melanoma, renal cell or head and neck cancer. Study conclusions and caveats: The CD4+ and CD8+ T cells in the blood had expanded clonally by week 6 at 0.1 to 3.0 mg/kg. CD8+ T cells showed, on average, more clonal expansion than CD4+ cells.

Of note for this clone: The antigen is not known.

Repertoires were generated with immunoSEQ multiplex PCR, while TCRdb's copy carries only in-frame clones and drops some. Found here are around 86,000 clones, 93% of them singletons; the top ten hold roughly 13%. Looked up from germline, CDR1 is MDHEN and CDR2 is SYDVKM. This CDR3 region has 20 residues. The germline V and J ends were trimmed by 6 bases and 4 bases, with 33 bases remaining between them. The source is an adult with an advanced solid tumor such as melanoma, head and neck, liver or kidney cancer. The sequences come from CD4+ or CD8+ T cells sorted from blood, collected in a trial of the OX40 agonist ivuxolimab. The V gene is TRBV28, the J gene TRBJ1-2; D is ambiguous. CDR3 region: CASSLFYPLSTDGRTYGYTF. In DNA form, the CDR3 reads TGTGCCAGCAGCCTCTTCTATCCCCTCTCGACCGATGGACGCACCTATGGCTACACCTTC.